The present entry profiles one T cell receptor (beta chain) with its context. This sample was taken from a study of shared clonotypes between healthy human individuals. The data were produced by immunoSEQ multiplex PCR, yet TCRdb's version contains in-frame clones alone and is incomplete. The sample consists of roughly 2.1 million clones, 85% to 95% of them appearing once. Naive CD8 cells comprised CD45RO-negative, CCR7-positively selected cells, excluding terminally differentiated effector memory CD45RA+ cells. Germline V lookup: CDR1 SGDLS, CDR2 YYNGEE. The CDR3 contains 18 residues. The V segment lost 7 bases and the J segment 0 bases; nucleotides outside the gene matches: 11.

The sequence came from a man aged 18 to 30 in good health. Some clones in this sample may be carry-over from other donors' samples. This chain connects TRBV9 to TRBJ2-5; 14 bases match TRBD2. Sequenced sample: naive CD8+ T cells from PBMCs. In DNA, the CDR3 is TGTGCCAGCGGACCGGGACTAGCGGGAGTCCCGTACCAAGAGACCCAGTACTTC. As protein: CASGPGLAGVPYQETQYF.